This T cell receptor beta chain was captured in a study of control samples from healthy donors and cancer patients. Sequencing was performed with immunoSEQ multiplex PCR; in TCRdb, only in-frame clones are kept and a portion is missing. The data contain more than 95,000 clones, around 87% of them seen just once; the ten biggest clones take up 2.9%. The CDR3 runs 15 residues. Trimming pared 4 bases from V and 7 bases from J, leaving 18 bases between. Germline CDR1 and CDR2: SGHTS and YDEGEE. The receptor was isolated from a man aged 55 to 70 in good health. Sequencing used blood. The rearrangement uses TRBV5-8 and TRBJ2-1; TRBD2 might be the D (5 bases). The CDR3 sequence: CASSAEGFRGNEQFF. The CDR3 bases are TGTGCCAGCAGCGCGGAAGGGTTTCGAGGGAATGAGCAGTTCTTC.